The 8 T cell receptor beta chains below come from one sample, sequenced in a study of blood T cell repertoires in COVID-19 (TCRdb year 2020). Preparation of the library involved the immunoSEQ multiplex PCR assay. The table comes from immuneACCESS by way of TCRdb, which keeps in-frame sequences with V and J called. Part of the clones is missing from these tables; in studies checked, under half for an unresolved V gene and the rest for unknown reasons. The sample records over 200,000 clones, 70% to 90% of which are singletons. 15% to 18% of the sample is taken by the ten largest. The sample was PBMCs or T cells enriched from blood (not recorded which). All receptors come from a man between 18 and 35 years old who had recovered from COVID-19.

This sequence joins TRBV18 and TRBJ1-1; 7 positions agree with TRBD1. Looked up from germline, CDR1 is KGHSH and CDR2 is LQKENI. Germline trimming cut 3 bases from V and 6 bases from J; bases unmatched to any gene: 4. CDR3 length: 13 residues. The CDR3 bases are TGTGCCAGCTCACCGAACAGGGGCCCTGAAGCTTTCTTT. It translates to CASSPNRGPEAFF.

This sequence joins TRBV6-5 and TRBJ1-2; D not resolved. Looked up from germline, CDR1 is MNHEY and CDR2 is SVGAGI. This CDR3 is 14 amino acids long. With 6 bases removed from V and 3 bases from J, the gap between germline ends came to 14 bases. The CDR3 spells CASRNTKLDYGYTF. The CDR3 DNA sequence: TGTGCCAGCAGGAATACGAAACTCGACTATGGCTACACCTTC.

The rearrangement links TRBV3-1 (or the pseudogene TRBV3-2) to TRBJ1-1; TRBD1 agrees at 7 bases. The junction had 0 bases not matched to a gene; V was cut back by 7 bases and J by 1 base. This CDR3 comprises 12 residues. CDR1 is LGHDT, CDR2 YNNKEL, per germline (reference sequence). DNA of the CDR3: TGTGCCAGCACAGGGGGGAACACTGAAGCTTTCTTT. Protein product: CASTGGNTEAFF.

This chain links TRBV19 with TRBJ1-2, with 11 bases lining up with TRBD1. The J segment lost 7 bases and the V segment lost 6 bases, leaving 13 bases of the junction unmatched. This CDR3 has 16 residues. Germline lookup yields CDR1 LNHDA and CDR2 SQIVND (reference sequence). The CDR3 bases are TGTGCCAGTAGAGTCCCGGGGGGGACAGGGGGAGTTGGCTACACCTTC. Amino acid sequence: CASRVPGGTGGVGYTF.

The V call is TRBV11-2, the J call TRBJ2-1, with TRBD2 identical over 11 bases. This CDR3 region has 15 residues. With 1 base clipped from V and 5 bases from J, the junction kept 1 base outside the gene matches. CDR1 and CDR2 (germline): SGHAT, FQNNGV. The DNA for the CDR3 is TGTGCCAGCAGCTTAGTTAGCGGGGGGGACAATGAGCAGTTCTTC. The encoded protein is CASSLVSGGDNEQFF.

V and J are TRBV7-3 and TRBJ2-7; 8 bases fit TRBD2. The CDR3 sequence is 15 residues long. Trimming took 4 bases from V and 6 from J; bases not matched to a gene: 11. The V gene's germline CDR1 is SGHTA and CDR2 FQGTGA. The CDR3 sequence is CASSSHSGEGSEQYF. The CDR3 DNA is TGTGCCAGCAGCTCCCATAGCGGGGAGGGATCCGAGCAGTACTTC.

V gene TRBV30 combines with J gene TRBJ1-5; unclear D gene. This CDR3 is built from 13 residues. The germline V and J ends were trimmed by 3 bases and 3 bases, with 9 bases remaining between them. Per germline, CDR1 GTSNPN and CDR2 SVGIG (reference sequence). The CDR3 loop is CAWSSQSNQPQHF. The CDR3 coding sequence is TGTGCCTGGAGCTCACAGTCCAATCAGCCCCAGCATTTT.

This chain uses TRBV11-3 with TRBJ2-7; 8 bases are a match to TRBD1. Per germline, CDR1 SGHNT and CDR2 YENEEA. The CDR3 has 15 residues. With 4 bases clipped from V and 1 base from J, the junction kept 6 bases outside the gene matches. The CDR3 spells CASSSRTGSSYEQYF. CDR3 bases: TGTGCCAGCAGCTCGCGGACAGGGAGTTCCTACGAGCAGTACTTC.